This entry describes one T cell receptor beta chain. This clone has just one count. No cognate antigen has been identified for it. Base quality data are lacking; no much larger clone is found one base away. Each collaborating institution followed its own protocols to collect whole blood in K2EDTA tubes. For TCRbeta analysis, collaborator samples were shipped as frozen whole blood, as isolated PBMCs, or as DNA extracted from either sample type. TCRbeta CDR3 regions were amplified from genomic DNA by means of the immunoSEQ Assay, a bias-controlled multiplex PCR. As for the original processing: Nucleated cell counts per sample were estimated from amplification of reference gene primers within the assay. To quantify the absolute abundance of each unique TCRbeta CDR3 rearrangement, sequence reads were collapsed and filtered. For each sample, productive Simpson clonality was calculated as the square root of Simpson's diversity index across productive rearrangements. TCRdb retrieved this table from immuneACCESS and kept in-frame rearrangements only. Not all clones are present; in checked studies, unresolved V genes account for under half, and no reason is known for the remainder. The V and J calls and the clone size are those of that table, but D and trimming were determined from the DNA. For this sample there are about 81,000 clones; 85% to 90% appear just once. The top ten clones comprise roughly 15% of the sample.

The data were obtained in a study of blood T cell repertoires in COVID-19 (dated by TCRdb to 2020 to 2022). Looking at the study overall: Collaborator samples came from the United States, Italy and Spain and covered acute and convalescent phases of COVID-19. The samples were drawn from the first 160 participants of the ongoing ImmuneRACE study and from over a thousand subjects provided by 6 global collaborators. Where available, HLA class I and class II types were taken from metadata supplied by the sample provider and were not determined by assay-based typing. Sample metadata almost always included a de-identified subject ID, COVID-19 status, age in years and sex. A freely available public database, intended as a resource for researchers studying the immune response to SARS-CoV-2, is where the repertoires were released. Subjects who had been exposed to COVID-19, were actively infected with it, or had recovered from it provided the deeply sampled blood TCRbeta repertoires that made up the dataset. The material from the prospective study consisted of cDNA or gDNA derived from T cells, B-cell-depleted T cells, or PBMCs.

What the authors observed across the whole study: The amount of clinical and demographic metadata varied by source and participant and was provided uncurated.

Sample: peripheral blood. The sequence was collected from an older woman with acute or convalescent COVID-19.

The CDR3 protein is CASSQEITAGNGNTIYF. The base sequence is TGCGCCAGCAGCCAAGAGATCACGGCAGGGAATGGAAACACCATATATTTT. The sequence links TRBV4-1 to TRBJ1-3, and the D gene may be TRBD1, 5 bases matching. V is pared back by 0 bases and J by 3 bases, with 15 bases lying between the germline termini. The CDR3 spans 17 residues, from the cysteine through the phenylalanine. Solely the CDR3 DNA is kept, with 51 bases framed from the first base. CDR1 MGHRA and CDR2 YSYEKL were looked up in the germline V gene.